The 18 T cell receptor beta chains below all came from one sample that was sequenced in a study of T cells in Graves' hyperthyroidism and ophthalmopathy (dated by TCRdb to about 2019). The library was generated by multiplex PCR. Sequenced on an Illumina HiSeq 2000. TCR beta CDR3 regions were amplified from RNA transcripts. The first round of RT-PCR for the TCR CDR3 was performed with the HTBI primer set and the Qiagen OneStep RT-PCR kit. The raw public reads went through TCRdb reprocessing: fastp at Q25, MiXCR clone calling, in-frame beta chains kept. Every CDR3 protein is listed once, alongside the most common genes and DNA of its rows. For this sample there are 500,000 to 800,000 distinct CDR3 sequences; about 15% appear just once. Together, the top ten hold around 13% of the sample. Sample: blood. The source of these receptors is a woman aged 45 to 65 with Graves' ophthalmopathy.

The V gene is TRBV15, the J gene TRBJ2-7; perhaps TRBD2 as D (5 bases). The CDR3 is made up of 15 amino acids. CDR1 and CDR2 from the germline V gene are LNHNV and YYDKDF (reference sequence). V was pared by 0 bases and J by 3 bases, with 12 bases between. The CDR3 region is CATSRDRAGHYEQYF. CDR3 DNA: TGTGCCACCAGCAGAGATAGGGCGGGCCACTACGAGCAGTACTTC.

This chain links TRBV24-1 with TRBJ2-2, with D hard to call. The CDR3 has 12 residues. Germline-derived CDR1 and CDR2 are KGHDR and SFDVKD. Deletions cut 5 bases from V and 6 bases from J, with 6 bases between. This CDR3 is CATSVGSGELFF. The CDR3 nucleotides are TGTGCCACCAGTGTGGGATCCGGGGAGCTGTTTTTT.

This clonotype showed up just once. The chain combines TRBV7-6 with TRBJ2-2, with unresolved D. The CDR3 consists of 14 residues. Looked up from germline, CDR1 is SGHVS and CDR2 is FNYEAQ. The V and J ends lost 3 bases and 7 bases respectively, with 12 bases between them. CDR3 amino acids: CASSFAFSGGELFF. CDR3 coding DNA: TGTGCCAGCAGCTTTGCGTTTAGTGGCGGGGAGCTGTTTTTT.

Ten or more counts support this clonotype. Germline and junction disagree at one end, which may indicate a read error. This chain uses TRBV29-1 with TRBJ1-5; 7 nucleotides agree with TRBD1. This CDR3 spans 13 amino acids. Germline values: CDR1 SQVTM, CDR2 ANQGSEA. For the CDR3, the DNA is TGCAGCGTTCAAGACAGGGATAATCAGCCCCAGCATTTT. Translating it yields CSVQDRDNQPQHF.

The CDR3 reads CSARERVGGRASGGELFF. CDR3 sequence (DNA): TGCAGTGCTAGAGAACGGGTCGGCGGGAGGGCCTCTGGCGGGGAGCTGTTTTTT. The genes are TRBV20-1 and TRBJ2-2; 9 bases fit TRBD2. The V segment lost 0 bases and the J segment 7 bases; nucleotides outside the gene matches: 15. Germline V gene lookup returns CDR1 DFQATT and CDR2 SNEGSKA (reference sequence). The CDR3 loop spans 18 amino acids.

In this sample, this clonotype turned up many times. V usage is TRBV2 and J usage is TRBJ2-1, with D tentatively TRBD1 (5 bases). V was pared by 5 bases and J by 4 bases, with 15 bases between. The germline gives CDR1 SNHLY, CDR2 FYNNEI. The CDR3 length is 15 residues. Written as DNA, the CDR3 is TGTGCCAGCAGTCCTACGACGACAGATTACAATGAGCAGTTCTTC. Its protein product is CASSPTTTDYNEQFF.

This clonotype was seen ten or more times. This chain uses TRBV5-1 with TRBJ1-5; D ambiguous. Trimming pared 2 bases from V and 0 bases from J, leaving 9 bases between. The CDR3 loop spans 15 amino acids. The germline V gene encodes CDR1 SGHRS and CDR2 YFSETQ. The DNA of the CDR3 is TGCGCCAGCAGCTTTGACGGGAGTAGCAATCAGCCCCAGCATTTT. Translation gives CASSFDGSSNQPQHF.

The sample holds many counts of this clonotype. The V and J genes are TRBV15 and TRBJ2-7; D gene uncertain. Germline V CDR1 and CDR2: LNHNV, YYDKDF (reference sequence). Trimming shortened V by 3 bases and J by 2 bases, and 14 bases separated the two germline ends. This CDR3 region has 15 residues. This chain's CDR3 is CATSSSQLNPYEQYF. DNA of the CDR3: TGTGCCACCAGCAGTAGTCAGCTGAACCCCTACGAGCAGTACTTC. The whole variable domain, remainder taken from reference TRBV15 and TRBJ2-7, is DAMVIQNPRYQVTQFGKPVTLSCSQTLNHNVMYWYQQKSSQAPKLLFHYYDKDFNNEADTPDNFQSRRPNTSFCFLDIRSPGLGDTAMYLCATSSSQLNPYEQYFGPGTRLTVT.

As regards this clonotype: One end of the junction is discordant with germline, which a read error may explain. The chain has TRBV28 and TRBJ2-1; D unclear. Germline lookup yields CDR1 MDHEN and CDR2 SYDVKM. The CDR3 has 13 residues. CDR3 amino acids: CASSFLASNGQFF. The CDR3 nucleotides are TGTGCCAGCAGCTTCTTAGCAAGTAATGGGCAGTTCTTC.

At least ten counts were recorded for this clonotype. The J gene is TRBJ1-2, the V gene TRBV30, with unresolved D. V lost 4 bases and J 2 bases, leaving 5 bases between the germline ends. Per germline, CDR1 GTSNPN and CDR2 SVGIG (reference sequence). This CDR3 has 11 amino acids. This CDR3 reads CAWIGNYGYTF. The CDR3 region has the DNA TGTGCCTGGATCGGGAACTATGGCTACACCTTC.

The rearrangement links TRBV19 to TRBJ2-3; 10 positions match TRBD2. CDR3 length equals 17 residues. V was pared by 0 bases and J by 1 base, with 4 bases of the junction left unmatched. From germline, CDR1 is LNHDA and CDR2 SQIVND (reference sequence). The DNA of the CDR3 is TGTGCCAGTAGTATAGATCACCTAGCGGGAGGCACAGATACGCAGTATTTT. Amino acids: CASSIDHLAGGTDTQYF.

This clonotype turned up a few times. The chain links TRBV20-1 to TRBJ1-2, with D possibly being TRBD1 (6 bases). Germline loops: CDR1 DFQATT, CDR2 SNEGSKA (reference sequence). Trimming took 5 bases from V and 4 from J, leaving 11 bases between them. The CDR3 consists of 12 residues. The CDR3 spells CSALQGLYGYTF. CDR3 DNA sequence: TGCAGTGCTCTTCAGGGGCTCTATGGCTACACCTTC.

This clonotype came up a few times. This chain connects TRBV6-4 to TRBJ1-1; TRBD1 is a possible D gene (5 bases). This CDR3 spans 16 amino acids. Germline-derived CDR1 and CDR2 are MRHNA and SNTAGT. Trimming stripped 8 bases from V and 0 bases from J, with 19 bases between. CDR3 bases: TGTGCCAGCCGGGACCCTACTCTTCTCATGAACACTGAAGCTTTCTTT. It encodes CASRDPTLLMNTEAFF.

The sample holds many counts of this clonotype. This chain links TRBV7-3 with TRBJ1-1; 7 nucleotides agree with TRBD1. The CDR3 is made up of 15 amino acids. CDR1 SGHTA and CDR2 FQGTGA come from the germline V gene. Trimming cost V 5 bases and J 2 bases; bases outside gene matches: 8. The chain's CDR3 is CASSPGDSYNTEAFF. The CDR3 bases are TGTGCCAGCAGCCCAGGGGACAGTTATAACACTGAAGCTTTCTTT.

This clonotype showed up just a few times. This chain joins TRBV28 and TRBJ1-5, with no clear D. The CDR3 is made up of 17 amino acids. The germline V gene has CDR1 MDHEN and CDR2 SYDVKM. V was cut by 4 bases and J by 0 bases, with 16 bases left in between. CDR3 protein: CASSSPTGRDSNQPQHF. The CDR3 DNA sequence: TGTGCCAGCAGTTCCCCCACGGGGAGGGATAGCAATCAGCCCCAGCATTTT.

Ten or more counts support this clonotype. This rearrangement joins TRBV5-1 to TRBJ2-1; a possible D gene is TRBD2 (6 bases). The germline gives CDR1 SGHRS, CDR2 YFSETQ. This CDR3 comprises 16 residues. Trimming cost V 4 bases and J 2 bases, with 16 bases left between them. In nucleotides, the CDR3 is TGCGCCAGCAGCCCGGGGTACGGAGGGGCCTACAATGAGCAGTTCTTC. It translates to CASSPGYGGAYNEQFF. The whole variable domain, remainder taken from reference TRBV5-1 and TRBJ2-1, is KAGVTQTPRYLIKTRGQQVTLSCSPISGHRSVSWYQQTPGQGLQFLFEYFSETQRNKGNFPGRFSGRQFSNSRSEMNVSTLELGDSALYLCASSPGYGGAYNEQFFGPGTRLTVL.

This clonotype was observed many times. The V call is TRBV15, the J call TRBJ2-7, with D possibly TRBD2 on 5 matching bases. Trimming took off 2 bases at V and 3 bases at J, with 20 bases between the two ends. Germline loops: CDR1 LNHNV, CDR2 YYDKDF (reference sequence). The CDR3 sequence is 17 residues long. In DNA form, the CDR3 reads TGTGCCACCAGCAGATACGCCCCGCATGCGGGCTTCTACGAGCAGTACTTC. Translation gives CATSRYAPHAGFYEQYF.

This clonotype has only one observation. The J gene is TRBJ2-7, the V gene TRBV5-1; D not resolved. The germline CDR1 and CDR2 sequences are SGHRS and YFSETQ. V lost 0 bases and J 5 bases, leaving 6 bases between the germline ends. The CDR3 is 12 amino acids. CDR3 sequence: CASSLGHDEQYF. The CDR3 coding sequence is TGCGCCAGCAGCTTGGGCCATGACGAGCAGTACTTC. Variable domain in full (rest from reference TRBV5-1 and TRBJ2-7): KAGVTQTPRYLIKTRGQQVTLSCSPISGHRSVSWYQQTPGQGLQFLFEYFSETQRNKGNFPGRFSGRQFSNSRSEMNVSTLELGDSALYLCASSLGHDEQYFGPGTRLTVT.